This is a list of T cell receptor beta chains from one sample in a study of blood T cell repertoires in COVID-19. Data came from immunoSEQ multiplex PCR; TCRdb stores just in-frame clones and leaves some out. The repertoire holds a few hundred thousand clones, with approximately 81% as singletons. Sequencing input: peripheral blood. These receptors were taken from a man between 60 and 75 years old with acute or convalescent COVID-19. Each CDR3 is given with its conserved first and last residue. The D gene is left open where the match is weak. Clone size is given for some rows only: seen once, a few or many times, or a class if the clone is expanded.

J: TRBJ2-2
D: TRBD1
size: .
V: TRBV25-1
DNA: TGTGCCAGCAGGACCGGGACAGGAGACACCGGGGAGCTGTTTTTT
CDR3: CASRTGTGDTGELFF

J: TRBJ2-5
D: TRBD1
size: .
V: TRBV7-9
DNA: TGTGCCAGCAGCTCACAGGGGAAGAAATACCAAGAGACCCAGTACTTC
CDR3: CASSSQGKKYQETQYF

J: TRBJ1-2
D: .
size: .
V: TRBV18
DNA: TGTGCCAGCTCCTTCCGGGACACCGGGGACTATGGCTACACCTTC
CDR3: CASSFRDTGDYGYTF

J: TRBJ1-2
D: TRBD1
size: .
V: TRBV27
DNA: TGTGCCAGCAGTATAACAGGGGGCTATGGCTACACCTTC
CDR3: CASSITGGYGYTF

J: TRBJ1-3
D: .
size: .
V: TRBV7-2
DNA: TGTGCCAGCAGCTCCCAGCCGGGATCCCGTGGAAACACCATATATTTT
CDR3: CASSSQPGSRGNTIYF

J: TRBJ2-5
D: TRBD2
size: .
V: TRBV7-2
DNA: TGTGCCAGCAGCTTACGACTAGCGGGAGGGGAAGAGACCCAGTACTTC
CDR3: CASSLRLAGGEETQYF

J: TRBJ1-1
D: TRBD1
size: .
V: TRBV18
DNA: TGTGCCAGCTCACCCGGGACAGGGAGGGTTGAAGCTTTCTTT
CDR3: CASSPGTGRVEAFF

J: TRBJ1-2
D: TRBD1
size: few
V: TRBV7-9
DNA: TGTGCCAGCAGCTTAGGGGACAGGCACTATGGCTACACCTTC
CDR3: CASSLGDRHYGYTF

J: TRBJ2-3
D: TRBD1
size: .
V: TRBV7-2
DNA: TGTGCCAGCAGCTCCCACAGGGGCGATACGCAGTATTTT
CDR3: CASSSHRGDTQYF

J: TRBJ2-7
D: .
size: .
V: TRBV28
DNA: TGTGCCAGCAGTTTAGTGGGACACCTCTACGAGCAGTACTTC
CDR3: CASSLVGHLYEQYF

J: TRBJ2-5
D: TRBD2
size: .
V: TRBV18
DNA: TGTGCCAGCTCACCACCTCGGGGAGGGGAGACCCAGTACTTC
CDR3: CASSPPRGGETQYF

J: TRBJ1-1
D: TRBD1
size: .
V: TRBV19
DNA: TGTGCCAGTAGTATGCGGGCAGGGGGCCACACTGAAGCTTTCTTT
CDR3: CASSMRAGGHTEAFF

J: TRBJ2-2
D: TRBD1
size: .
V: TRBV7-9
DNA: TGTGCCAGCAGCTTAACAGGGGGCGACACCGGGGAGCTGTTTTTT
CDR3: CASSLTGGDTGELFF

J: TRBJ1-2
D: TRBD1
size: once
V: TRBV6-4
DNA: TGTGCCAGCAGTCCCAAACGCACCGGGACAGGGATGAGAGGCTACACCTTC
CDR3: CASSPKRTGTGMRGYTF

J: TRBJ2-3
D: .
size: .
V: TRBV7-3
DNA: TGTGCCAGCAGCTTAGCGGTTCCAGATACGCAGTATTTT
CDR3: CASSLAVPDTQYF

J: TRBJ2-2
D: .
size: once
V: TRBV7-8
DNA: TGTGCCAGCAGGAGGGAGGTCGGGGAGCTGTTTTTT
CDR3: CASRREVGELFF

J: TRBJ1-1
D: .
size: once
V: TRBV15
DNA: TGTGCCACCAGCAAGACAGGCTGGAACACTGAAGCTTTCTTT
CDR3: CATSKTGWNTEAFF

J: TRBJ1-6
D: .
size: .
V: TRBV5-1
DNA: TGCGCCAGCAGCTTGGTCAGCTCCTATAATTCACCCCTCCACTTT
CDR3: CASSLVSSYNSPLHF

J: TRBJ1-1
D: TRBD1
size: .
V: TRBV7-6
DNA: TGTGCCAGCAGCCCGCCCACCCAGGGGGAGGCTTTCTTT
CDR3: CASSPPTQGEAFF

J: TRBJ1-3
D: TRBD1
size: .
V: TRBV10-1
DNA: TGCGCCAGCAGGGACAGGGGAGGTCCGAGAAACACCATATATTTT
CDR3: CASRDRGGPRNTIYF

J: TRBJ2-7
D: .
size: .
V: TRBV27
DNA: TGTGCCAGCAGTGCCCAGGCGGGTCCCTACGAGCAGTACTTC
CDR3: CASSAQAGPYEQYF

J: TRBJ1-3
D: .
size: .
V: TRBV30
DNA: TGTGCCTGGAGTCAGGGTGCTAACTCTGGAAACACCATATATTTT
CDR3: CAWSQGANSGNTIYF

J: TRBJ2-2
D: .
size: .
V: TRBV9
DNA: TGTGCCAGCAGCGTCTGGGCGGGCACCGGGGAGCTGTTTTTT
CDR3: CASSVWAGTGELFF

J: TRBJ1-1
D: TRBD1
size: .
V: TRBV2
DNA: TGTGCCAGCAGCAAACCCCCGGACAGGGTGAACACTGAAGCTTTCTTT
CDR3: CASSKPPDRVNTEAFF

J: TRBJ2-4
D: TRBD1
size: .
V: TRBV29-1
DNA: TGCAGCACGTCCGAGACAGGGAACAAAAACATTCAGTACTTC
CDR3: CSTSETGNKNIQYF

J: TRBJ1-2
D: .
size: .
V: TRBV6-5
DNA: TGTGCCAGCAGTTACCTGGCAGACTATGGCTACACCTTC
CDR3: CASSYLADYGYTF